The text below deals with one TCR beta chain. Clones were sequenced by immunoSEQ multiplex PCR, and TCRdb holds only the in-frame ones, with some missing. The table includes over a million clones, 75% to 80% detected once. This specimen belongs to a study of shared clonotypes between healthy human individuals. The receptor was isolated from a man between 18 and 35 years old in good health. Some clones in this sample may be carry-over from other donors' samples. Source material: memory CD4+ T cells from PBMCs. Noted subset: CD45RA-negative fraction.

The CDR3 protein is CASSPTGGALTGELFF. The CDR3 DNA follows: TGTGCCAGCAGTCCAACAGGGGGCGCGTTAACCGGGGAGCTGTTTTTT. V gene TRBV2 combines with J gene TRBJ2-2; 9 bases agree with TRBD1. Losses at the gene ends were 5 bases for V and 5 bases for J; bases not matched to a gene: 9. Germline assignment: CDR1 SNHLY and CDR2 FYNNEI. This CDR3 region has 16 residues.